Shown below are 3 T cell receptor beta chains from a single sample sequenced in a study of blood T cell repertoires in COVID-19. The data were produced by immunoSEQ multiplex PCR, yet TCRdb's version contains in-frame clones alone and is incomplete. The repertoire has some 27,000 clones, around 63% of them found once; the top ten carry roughly 17%. The sequencing input was peripheral blood. These receptors all stem from a human donor in a cohort sampled during active COVID-19.

J is TRBJ2-1 and V is TRBV5-3; TRBD2 matches at 8 bases. TRBV5-3 belongs to the ORF category, with a function that is uncertain. The CDR3 runs to 17 residues. J lost 0 bases, V lost 5 bases, and 10 bases had no gene match. The CDR3 protein is CARSVREAPFSYNEQFF. The CDR3 DNA reads TGTGCCAGAAGTGTGCGGGAGGCCCCTTTCTCCTACAATGAGCAGTTCTTC.

The V and J genes are TRBV4-2 and TRBJ2-1; TRBD2 matches at 10 bases. Germline V gene sequence: CDR1 LGHNA, CDR2 YNFKEQ. There are 14 residues in the CDR3. With V trimmed by 8 bases and J by 6 bases, 7 bases remained unmatched. Here the CDR3 DNA reads TGTGCCAGCGCTTTAGCGGGAGGAGTCAATGAGCAGTTCTTC. It translates to CASALAGGVNEQFF.

CDR3 DNA: TGTGCCAGCAGCCGATTCGGGACACTTAATTATGGCTACACCTTC. Translated: CASSRFGTLNYGYTF. The genes are TRBV2 and TRBJ1-2; D is perhaps TRBD1 (6 bases). The CDR3 covers 15 residues. Looked up from germline, CDR1 is SNHLY and CDR2 is FYNNEI. Trimming shortened V by 6 bases and J by 5 bases, and 19 bases separated the two germline ends.